This TCR beta chain is drawn from a study of PD-1 blockade in classical Hodgkin lymphoma. To note about this clone: As yet, its antigen is unknown.

This CDR3 contains 14 residues. Trimming shortened V by 0 bases and J by 3 bases, and 9 bases separated the two germline ends. CDR1 is MGHRA and CDR2 is YSYEKL in the germline V gene. General study findings and limits: In CD4+ cells, TCR diversity went up significantly by C4D1, but in CD8+ cells it did not. Newly diagnosed patients reportedly had lower baseline TCR diversity than healthy donors. The origin of the repertoire differences remains undefined, with disease activity or prior therapy as possible causes.

With no exception, relapse followed autologous stem cell transplantation in all patients, and brentuximab vedotin exposure varied. After thawing, PBMCs were subjected to magnetic negative selection to isolate CD8+ T cells. Data came from immunoSEQ multiplex PCR; TCRdb stores just in-frame clones and leaves some out. The repertoire holds 12,000 or so clones, with 84% as singletons. The rearrangement links TRBV4-1 to TRBJ2-7; no definite D call. The source material was CD8+ T cells from blood, sampled at baseline. This clonotype was sampled from a human donor with classical Hodgkin lymphoma. The CDR3 region is CASSQDRLGYEQYF. The DNA of the CDR3 is TGCGCCAGCAGCCAAGACAGGTTGGGCTACGAGCAGTACTTC.